This entry features one T cell receptor (beta chain) sequence. This specimen comes from a study of blood T cell repertoires in COVID-19. Turning to the study itself: Material from acute and convalescent COVID-19 was sourced from the United States, Italy and Spain.

The repertoire was sequenced with immunoSEQ multiplex PCR; TCRdb's copy has only in-frame clones and lacks some. The table shows 79,000 or so clones, with 87% occurring only once. The germline CDR1 and CDR2 sequences are SEHNR and FQNEAQ (reference sequence). The V end was cut by 5 bases, the J end by 9 bases, with 17 bases between. The CDR3 sequence is 14 residues long. This TCR was recovered from a human donor in a cohort sampled during active COVID-19. V and J are TRBV7-9 and TRBJ2-1, with D tentatively TRBD2 (6 bases). Sequencing input: peripheral blood. CDR3 sequence: CASSPQEGSGEQFF. The CDR3 region has the DNA TGTGCCAGCAGCCCTCAGGAGGGGAGCGGTGAGCAGTTCTTC.